The rows below give T cell receptor beta chains drawn from one sample of a study of blood T cell repertoires in COVID-19. Repertoires were generated with immunoSEQ multiplex PCR, while TCRdb's copy carries only in-frame clones and drops some. The table shows 200,000 to 250,000 clones, with around 88% occurring only once. Sequencing was carried out using peripheral blood. The receptors stem from an elderly man with acute or convalescent COVID-19. Each CDR3 is given with its conserved first and last residue. Each record gives: D gene, clone size, J gene, V gene, CDR3 DNA, CDR3 protein. The D gene is left open where the match is weak. Part of the rows lack a size; the others show once, few, many or a class for expanded clones.

>TRBD1|.|TRBJ1-1|TRBV7-2
TGTGCCAGCAGCTTAATAGGGGACAGGGAGTACACTGAAGCTTTCTTT
CASSLIGDREYTEAFF
>TRBD1|.|TRBJ2-2|TRBV5-1
TGCGCCAGCAGCTTGGTTTCCGGGACAGCAAACACCGGGGAGCTGTTTTTT
CASSLVSGTANTGELFF
>TRBD2|.|TRBJ2-3|TRBV3-1/TRBV3-2
TGTGCCAGCAGCCACCCTTCACCGGGACTAGAAGGTGGTACGCAGTATTTT
CASSHPSPGLEGGTQYF
>.|.|TRBJ1-5|TRBV15
TGTGCCACCAGCAGAGGGACCCCCAGGGGATTGACGAATCAGCCCCAGCATTTT
CATSRGTPRGLTNQPQHF
>TRBD1|.|TRBJ2-3|TRBV7-3
TGTGCCAGCGGACACAATCAGGGGGCTTTGATAGATACGCAGTATTTT
CASGHNQGALIDTQYF
>TRBD2|.|TRBJ2-3|TRBV4-1
TGCGCCAGCAGCCAAGAACTAGCGAAAGATACGCAGTATTTT
CASSQELAKDTQYF
>.|.|TRBJ1-1|TRBV3-1/TRBV3-2
TGTGCCAGCAGCCAAGAAGCCAGGGGTCCTTTTTGGGGCACTGAAGCTTTCTTT
CASSQEARGPFWGTEAFF
>.|.|TRBJ1-2|TRBV18
TGTGCCAGCTCACCCGCGGGGACTTTCGGCTACACCTTC
CASSPAGTFGYTF
>TRBD1|.|TRBJ1-1|TRBV10-1
TGCGCCAGCAGTGTGGACAGGGGGTCCGGTACTGAAGCTTTCTTT
CASSVDRGSGTEAFF
>TRBD2|.|TRBJ2-2|TRBV5-1
TGCGCCAGCAGCCCCTCTAGCGGGGAGAACACCGGGGAGCTGTTTTTT
CASSPSSGENTGELFF
>.|few|TRBJ2-7|TRBV18
TGTGCCAGCTCACCACCGTCAAGGAGCTCCTACGAGCAGTACTTC
CASSPPSRSSYEQYF
>.|.|TRBJ1-1|TRBV28
TGTGCCAGTAGAGCGGGGAGCCTGAACACTGAAGCTTTCTTT
CASRAGSLNTEAFF
>.|few|TRBJ2-1|TRBV10-2
TGCGCCAGCAGTGGGTCAGCCCTTACCTACAATGAGCAGTTCTTC
CASSGSALTYNEQFF
>.|.|TRBJ2-7|TRBV2
TGTGCCAGCATTTCCGTGGGTACTATGGGTGAGCAGTACTTC
CASISVGTMGEQYF
>.|.|TRBJ1-5|TRBV5-1
TGCGCCAGCAGCGTAGATGGGGCGCGCAATCAGCCCCAGCATTTT
CASSVDGARNQPQHF